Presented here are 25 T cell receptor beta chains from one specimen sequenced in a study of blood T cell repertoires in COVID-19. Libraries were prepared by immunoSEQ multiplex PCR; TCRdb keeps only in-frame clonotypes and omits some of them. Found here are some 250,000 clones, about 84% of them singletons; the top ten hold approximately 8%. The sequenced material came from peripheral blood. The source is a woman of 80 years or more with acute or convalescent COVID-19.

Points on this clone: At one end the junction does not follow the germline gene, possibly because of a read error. The CDR3 DNA is TGCGCCAGCAGTTTGGACAGTCCAAACTCCTACGAGCAGTACTTC. The encoded protein is CASSLDSPNSYEQYF. The V and J genes are TRBV5-1 and TRBJ2-7; possibly TRBD1 for D (6 bases). This CDR3 comprises 15 residues. Germline-derived CDR1 and CDR2 are SGHRS and YFSETQ.

CDR3 sequence (DNA): TGTGCATTGGACAGGTACACTGAAGCTTTCTTT. This codes for CALDRYTEAFF. The J gene is TRBJ1-1, the V gene TRBV6-5; TRBD1 aligns across 7 bases. The CDR3 spans 11 residues. CDR1 and CDR2 from the germline V gene are MNHEY and SVGAGI.

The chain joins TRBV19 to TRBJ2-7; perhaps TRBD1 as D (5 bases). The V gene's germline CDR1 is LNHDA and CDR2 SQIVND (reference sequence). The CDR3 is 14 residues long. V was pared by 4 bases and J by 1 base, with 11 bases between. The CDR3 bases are TGTGCCAGTAGTAGGCTCGCAGGGTCCTACGAGCAGTACTTC. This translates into CASSRLAGSYEQYF. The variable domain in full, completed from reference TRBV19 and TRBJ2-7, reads DGGITQSPKYLFRKEGQNVTLSCEQNLNHDAMYWYRQDPGQGLRLIYYSQIVNDFQKGDIAEGYSVSREKKESFPLTVTSAQKNPTAFYLCASSRLAGSYEQYFGPGTRLTVT.

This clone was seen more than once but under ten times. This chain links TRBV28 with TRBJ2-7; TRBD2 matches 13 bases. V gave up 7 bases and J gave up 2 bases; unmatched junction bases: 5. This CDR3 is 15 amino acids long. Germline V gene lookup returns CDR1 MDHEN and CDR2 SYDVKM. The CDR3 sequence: CASTRTSGRPYEQYF. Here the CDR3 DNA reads TGTGCCAGCACCAGGACTAGCGGGAGACCCTACGAGCAGTACTTC.

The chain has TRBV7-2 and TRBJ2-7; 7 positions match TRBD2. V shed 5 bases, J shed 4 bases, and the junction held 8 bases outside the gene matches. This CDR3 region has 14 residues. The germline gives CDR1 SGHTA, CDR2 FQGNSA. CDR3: CASSERGGRYEQYF. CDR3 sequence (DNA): TGTGCCAGCAGCGAGCGGGGAGGGCGTTACGAGCAGTACTTC.

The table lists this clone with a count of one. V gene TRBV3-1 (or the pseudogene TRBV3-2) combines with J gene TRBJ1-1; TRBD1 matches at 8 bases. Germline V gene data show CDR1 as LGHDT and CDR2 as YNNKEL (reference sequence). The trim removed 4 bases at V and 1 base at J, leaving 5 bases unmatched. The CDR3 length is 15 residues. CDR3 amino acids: CASSLRDRGNTEAFF. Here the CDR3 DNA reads TGTGCCAGCAGCCTTCGTGACAGGGGGAACACTGAAGCTTTCTTT.

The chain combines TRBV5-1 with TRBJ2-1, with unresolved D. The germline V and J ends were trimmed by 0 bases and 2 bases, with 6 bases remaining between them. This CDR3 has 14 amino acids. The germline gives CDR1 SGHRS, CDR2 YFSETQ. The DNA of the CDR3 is TGCGCCAGCAGCTTGGAAACTACCTACAATGAGCAGTTCTTC. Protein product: CASSLETTYNEQFF.

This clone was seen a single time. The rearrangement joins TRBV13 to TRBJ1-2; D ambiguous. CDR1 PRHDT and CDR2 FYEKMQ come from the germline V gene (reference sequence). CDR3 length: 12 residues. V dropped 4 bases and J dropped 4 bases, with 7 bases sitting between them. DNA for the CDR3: TGTGCCAGCAGCTCCAGGTTCTATGGCTACACCTTC. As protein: CASSSRFYGYTF.

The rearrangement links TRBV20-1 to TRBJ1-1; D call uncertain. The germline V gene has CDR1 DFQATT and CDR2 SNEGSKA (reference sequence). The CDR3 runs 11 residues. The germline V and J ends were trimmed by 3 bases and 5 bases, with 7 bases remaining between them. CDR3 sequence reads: CSARRRTEAFF. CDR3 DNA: TGCAGTGCTAGGAGGAGGACTGAAGCTTTCTTT.

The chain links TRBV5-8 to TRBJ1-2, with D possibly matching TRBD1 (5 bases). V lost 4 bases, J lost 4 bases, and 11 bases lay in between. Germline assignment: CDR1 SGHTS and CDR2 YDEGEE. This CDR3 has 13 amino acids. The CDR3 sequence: CASSPEGAYGYTF. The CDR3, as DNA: TGTGCCAGCAGCCCAGAAGGGGCCTATGGCTACACCTTC.

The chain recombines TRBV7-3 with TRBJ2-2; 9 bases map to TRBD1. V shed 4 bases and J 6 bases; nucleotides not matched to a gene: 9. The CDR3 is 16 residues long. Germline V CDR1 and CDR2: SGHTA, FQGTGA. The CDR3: CASSSPGQGSSGELFF. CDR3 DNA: TGTGCCAGCAGCTCTCCGGGACAGGGTTCATCCGGGGAGCTGTTTTTT.

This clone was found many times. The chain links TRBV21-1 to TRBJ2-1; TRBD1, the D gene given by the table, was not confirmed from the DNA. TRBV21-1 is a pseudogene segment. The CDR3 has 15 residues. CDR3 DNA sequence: TGTGCCAGCAGCAAAGCCGAGGACATTTCCTATGAGCAGTTCTTC. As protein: CASSKAEDISYEQFF.

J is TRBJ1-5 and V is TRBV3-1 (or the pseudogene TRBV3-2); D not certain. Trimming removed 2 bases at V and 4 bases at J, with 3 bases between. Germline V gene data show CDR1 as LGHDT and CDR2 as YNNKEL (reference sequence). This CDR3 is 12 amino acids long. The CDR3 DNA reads TGTGCCAGCAGCCAACCAAATCAGCCCCAGCATTTT. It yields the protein CASSQPNQPQHF.

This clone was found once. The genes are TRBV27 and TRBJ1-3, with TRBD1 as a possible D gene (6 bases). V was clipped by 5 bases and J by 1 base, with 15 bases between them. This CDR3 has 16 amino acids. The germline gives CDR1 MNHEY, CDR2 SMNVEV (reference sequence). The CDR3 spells CASSEGGGLSGNTIYF. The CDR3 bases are TGTGCCAGCAGTGAAGGGGGGGGGCTTTCTGGAAACACCATATATTTT.

This CDR3 is CASSPTSRKETQYF. In DNA, the CDR3 is TGTGCCAGCAGCCCGACTAGCCGGAAAGAGACCCAGTACTTC. The V call is TRBV5-4, the J call TRBJ2-5; TRBD2 matches 7 bases. J was trimmed by 3 bases and V by 4 bases; bases with no gene match: 6. Germline V gene sequence: CDR1 SGHNT, CDR2 YYREEE (reference sequence). The CDR3 has 14 residues.

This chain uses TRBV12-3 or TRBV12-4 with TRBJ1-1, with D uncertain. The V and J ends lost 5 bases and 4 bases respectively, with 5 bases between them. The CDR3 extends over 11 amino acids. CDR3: CASSTGTEAFF. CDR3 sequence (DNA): TGTGCCAGCAGTACGGGCACTGAAGCTTTCTTT.

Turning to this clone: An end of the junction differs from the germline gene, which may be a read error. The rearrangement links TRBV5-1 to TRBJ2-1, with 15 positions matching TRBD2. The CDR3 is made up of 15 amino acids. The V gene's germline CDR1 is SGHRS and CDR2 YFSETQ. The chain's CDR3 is CASNSGGTSGRILIF. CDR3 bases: TGCGCCAGCAACTCTGGTGGGACTAGCGGGAGGATCTTGATCTTC.

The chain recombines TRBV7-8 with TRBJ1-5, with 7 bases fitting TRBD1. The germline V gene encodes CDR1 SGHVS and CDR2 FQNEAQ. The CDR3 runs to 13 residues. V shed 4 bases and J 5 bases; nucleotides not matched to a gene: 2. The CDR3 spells CASSSQGDQPQHF. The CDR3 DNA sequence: TGTGCCAGCAGCTCTCAGGGGGATCAGCCCCAGCATTTT.

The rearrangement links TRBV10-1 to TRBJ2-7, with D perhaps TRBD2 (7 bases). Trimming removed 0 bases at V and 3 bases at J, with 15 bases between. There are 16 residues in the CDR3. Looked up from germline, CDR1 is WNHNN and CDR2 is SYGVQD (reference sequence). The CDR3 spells CASSESRRGALYEQYF. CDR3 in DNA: TGCGCCAGCAGTGAGTCTAGACGGGGGGCCCTCTACGAGCAGTACTTC.

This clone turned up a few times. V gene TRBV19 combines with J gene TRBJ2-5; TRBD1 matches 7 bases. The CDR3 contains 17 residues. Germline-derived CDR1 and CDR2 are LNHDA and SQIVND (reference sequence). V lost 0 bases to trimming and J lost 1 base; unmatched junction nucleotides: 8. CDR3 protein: CASSIERDSPCQETQYF. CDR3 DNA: TGTGCCAGTAGTATAGAGAGGGACAGCCCGTGCCAAGAGACCCAGTACTTC.

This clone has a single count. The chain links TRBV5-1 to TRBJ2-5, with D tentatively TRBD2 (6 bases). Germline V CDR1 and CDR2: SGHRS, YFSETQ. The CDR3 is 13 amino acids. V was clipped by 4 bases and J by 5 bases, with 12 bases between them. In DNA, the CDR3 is TGCGCCAGCAGCCCGGGGGTGGTGGAGACCCAGTACTTC. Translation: CASSPGVVETQYF.

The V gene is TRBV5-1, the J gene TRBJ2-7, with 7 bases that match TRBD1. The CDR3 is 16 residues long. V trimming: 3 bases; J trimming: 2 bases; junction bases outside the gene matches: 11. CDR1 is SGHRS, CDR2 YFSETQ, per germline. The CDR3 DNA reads TGCGCCAGCAGCTGGGGACGACAGGGCCCGCCCTACGAGCAGTACTTC. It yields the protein CASSWGRQGPPYEQYF.

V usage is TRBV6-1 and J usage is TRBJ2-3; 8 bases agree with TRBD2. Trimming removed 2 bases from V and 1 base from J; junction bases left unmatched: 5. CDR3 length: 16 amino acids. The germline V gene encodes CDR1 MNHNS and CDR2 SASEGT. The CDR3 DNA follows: TGTGCCAGCAGTGAATTGGAACTAGCGGGCACAGATACGCAGTATTTT. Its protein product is CASSELELAGTDTQYF.

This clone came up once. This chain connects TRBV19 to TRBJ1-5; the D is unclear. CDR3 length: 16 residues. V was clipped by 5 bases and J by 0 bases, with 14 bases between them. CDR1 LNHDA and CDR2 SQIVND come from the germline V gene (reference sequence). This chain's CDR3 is CASSHHPTYSNQPQHF. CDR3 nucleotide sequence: TGTGCCAGTAGTCACCACCCCACTTATAGCAATCAGCCCCAGCATTTT.

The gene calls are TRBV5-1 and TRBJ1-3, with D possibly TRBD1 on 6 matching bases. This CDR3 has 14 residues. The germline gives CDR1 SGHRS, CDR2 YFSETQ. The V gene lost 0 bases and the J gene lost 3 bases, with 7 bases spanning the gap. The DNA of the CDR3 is TGCGCCAGCAGCTTGGGGGACATTGGAAACACCATATATTTT. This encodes CASSLGDIGNTIYF.